The following is a T cell receptor beta chain sequence with its context. Germline lookup yields CDR1 MNHEY and CDR2 SVGAGI. CDR3 length equals 16 residues. J lost 9 bases, V lost 0 bases, and 8 bases had no gene match. The record originates from a study of T cells in tuberculosis. Cells were sorted from thawed PBMC rested overnight and stained with GMM-loaded CD1B tetramer, viability dye and anti-CD3. The CD1B tetramers carried C32 glucose monomycolate purified from Rhodococcus equi. CD14-expressing monocytes were removed from PBMC before cryopreservation and sorting. Profiled with immunoSEQ multiplex PCR; TCRdb holds only in-frame clones, not every one. The sample yields more than 70,000 clones, about nine tenths seen once.

This clonotype was sampled from an adult woman with latent tuberculosis. The chain uses TRBV6-5 and TRBJ1-6; 7 nucleotides agree with TRBD1. Sample: CD1b-GMM tetramer-negative cells sorted from PBMCs. The CDR3 nucleotides are TGTGCCAGCAGTTACTCAGGGCAGGGGGTCAGTTCACCCCTCCACTTT. As protein: CASSYSGQGVSSPLHF.